The 18 T cell receptor beta chains below were found in one sample sequenced in a study of blood T cell repertoires in COVID-19. The data were produced by immunoSEQ multiplex PCR, yet TCRdb's version contains in-frame clones alone and is incomplete. This sample has hundreds of thousands of clones; roughly nine tenths occur once, and the top ten carry 1% to 1.3%. Sequenced sample: PBMCs or T cells enriched from blood (not recorded which). These receptor sequences come from a man aged 25-45 years who had recovered from COVID-19.

The V gene is TRBV7-3, the J gene TRBJ2-7, with 8 bases that match TRBD2. V lost 5 bases to trimming and J lost 3 bases; unmatched junction nucleotides: 3. Germline V gene sequence: CDR1 SGHTA, CDR2 FQGTGA. CDR3 length: 13 residues. This chain's CDR3 is CASSPGLGYEQYF. CDR3 nucleotide sequence: TGTGCCAGCAGCCCGGGACTAGGCTACGAGCAGTACTTC.

The CDR3 DNA follows: TGTGCCAGCAGCTTCGACAGGGACTTCTACGAGCAGTACTTC. Its protein is CASSFDRDFYEQYF. V gene TRBV27 combines with J gene TRBJ2-7, with TRBD1 as a possible D gene (7 bases). V was pared by 6 bases and J by 3 bases, with 15 bases between. Germline CDR1 reads MNHEY; CDR2 reads SMNVEV (reference sequence). The CDR3 is made up of 14 amino acids.

V usage is TRBV5-4 and J usage is TRBJ2-3, with TRBD1 matching over 9 bases. The ends lost 1 base at V and 8 bases at J; junction bases unmatched: 11. The CDR3 runs 16 residues. CDR1 and CDR2 from the germline V gene are SGHNT and YYREEE (reference sequence). The CDR3 here is CASSLTGGRGFGTQYF. The DNA for the CDR3 is TGTGCCAGCAGCTTGACAGGGGGCAGGGGTTTCGGTACGCAGTATTTT.

This chain uses TRBV19 with TRBJ2-2; the match to TRBD1 covers 7 bases. Germline-derived CDR1 and CDR2 are LNHDA and SQIVND (reference sequence). The length of the CDR3 is 15 residues. Trimming at V came to 5 bases and at J to 1 base, leaving 4 bases not matched to a gene. The CDR3 DNA follows: TGTGCCAGTAGTCCCCGACAGGGGAACACCGGGGAGCTGTTTTTT. It translates to CASSPRQGNTGELFF.

The V call is TRBV2, the J call TRBJ1-2, with D possibly being TRBD1 (5 bases). Trimming left V 7 bases short and J 2 bases short, with 14 bases between. Germline CDR1 reads SNHLY; CDR2 reads FYNNEI. CDR3 length equals 14 residues. The CDR3 DNA follows: TGTGCCAGCACCTCCTCGTCAGGGAACTATGGCTACACCTTC. Amino acid sequence: CASTSSSGNYGYTF.

This chain connects TRBV19 to TRBJ1-1; maybe TRBD1 (6 bases). The V end lost 6 bases, the J end lost 0 bases, and 11 bases lay between the germline ends. The CDR3 covers 14 residues. Germline assignment: CDR1 LNHDA and CDR2 SQIVND (reference sequence). The CDR3 sequence is CASRGAYMNTEAFF. Here the CDR3 DNA reads TGTGCCAGTAGGGGGGCGTACATGAACACTGAAGCTTTCTTT. The full variable domain, with the rest looked up from reference TRBV19 and TRBJ1-1, is DGGITQSPKYLFRKEGQNVTLSCEQNLNHDAMYWYRQDPGQGLRLIYYSQIVNDFQKGDIAEGYSVSREKKESFPLTVTSAQKNPTAFYLCASRGAYMNTEAFFGQGTRLTVV.

The V call is TRBV5-4, the J call TRBJ2-6; possibly TRBD1 for D (5 bases). Trimming removed 0 bases at V and 2 bases at J, with 12 bases between. This CDR3 spans 17 amino acids. Per germline, CDR1 SGHNT and CDR2 YYREEE (reference sequence). CDR3 in DNA: TGTGCCAGCAGCTTGGGACAGTTTCTCCCTGGGGCCAACGTCCTGACTTTC. This gives the protein CASSLGQFLPGANVLTF.

This chain connects TRBV5-8 to TRBJ1-5, with no clear D. This CDR3 is 14 amino acids long. The germline V gene has CDR1 SGHTS and CDR2 YDEGEE. V gave up 6 bases and J gave up 7 bases, with 17 bases separating them. DNA for the CDR3: TGTGCCAGCAACGCTCGAGGGTTAGGGCAGCCCCAGCATTTT. It codes for CASNARGLGQPQHF. Supplemented by reference TRBV5-8 and TRBJ1-5, the full variable domain reads EAGVTQSPTHLIKTRGQQATLRCSPISGHTSVYWYQQALGLGLQFLLWYDEGEERNRGNFPPRFSGRQFPNYSSELNVNALELEDSALYLCASNARGLGQPQHFGDGTRLSIL.

This clone was detected only once. The rearrangement uses TRBV7-6 and TRBJ2-1; TRBD2 matches 9 bases. The germline CDR1 and CDR2 sequences are SGHVS and FNYEAQ. The CDR3 totals 15 residues. Losses at the gene ends were 2 bases for V and 6 bases for J; bases not matched to a gene: 5. The chain's CDR3 is CASSLYGTSRNEQFF. DNA of the CDR3: TGTGCCAGCAGCTTATACGGGACTAGCCGCAATGAGCAGTTCTTC. The variable domain in full, completed from reference TRBV7-6 and TRBJ2-1, reads GAGVSQSPRYKVTKRGQDVALRCDPISGHVSLYWYRQALGQGPEFLTYFNYEAQQDKSGLPNDRFSAERPEGSISTLTIQRTEQRDSAMYRCASSLYGTSRNEQFFGPGTRLTVL.

There are a few counts of this clone. This chain connects TRBV28 to TRBJ1-5; 9 positions agree with TRBD1. This CDR3 spans 17 amino acids. The germline gives CDR1 MDHEN, CDR2 SYDVKM. With 6 bases clipped from V and 1 base from J, the junction kept 10 bases outside the gene matches. CDR3 loop: CASSARQGGISNQPQHF. DNA for the CDR3: TGTGCCAGCAGCGCAAGACAGGGGGGGATAAGCAATCAGCCCCAGCATTTT.

This sequence joins TRBV5-1 and TRBJ1-3, with TRBD1 as a possible D gene (5 bases). Trimming stripped 3 bases from V and 4 bases from J, with 11 bases between. The CDR3 is made up of 14 amino acids. Germline V lookup: CDR1 SGHRS, CDR2 YFSETQ. In nucleotides, the CDR3 is TGCGCCAGCAGCTGGGGGGTCAAGGGAAACACCATATATTTT. Translation gives CASSWGVKGNTIYF.

This rearrangement joins TRBV3-1 (or the pseudogene TRBV3-2) to TRBJ2-5; possibly TRBD2 for D (5 bases). Germline V gene sequence: CDR1 LGHDT, CDR2 YNNKEL (reference sequence). This CDR3 has 14 amino acids. V was trimmed by 6 bases and J by 8 bases, leaving 19 bases between them. The CDR3 loop reads CASRTQSGASTQYF. CDR3 DNA: TGTGCCAGCAGAACTCAAAGCGGAGCCTCCACCCAGTACTTC.

This clone was seen a handful of times. The J gene is TRBJ1-1, the V gene TRBV19; maybe TRBD1 (5 bases). With 3 bases removed from V and 10 bases from J, the gap between germline ends came to 12 bases. Germline values: CDR1 LNHDA, CDR2 SQIVND (reference sequence). The CDR3 contains 12 residues. CDR3 residues: CASSIGGTGAFF. CDR3 in DNA: TGTGCCAGTAGTATCGGCGGGACCGGAGCTTTCTTT.

This clone was detected once. This chain links TRBV28 with TRBJ1-1; D is ambiguous. CDR3 length: 15 amino acids. The V and J ends lost 2 bases and 0 bases respectively, with 10 bases between them. Looked up from germline, CDR1 is MDHEN and CDR2 is SYDVKM. The CDR3 protein is CASSLEVLVNTEAFF. In nucleotides, the CDR3 is TGTGCCAGCAGTTTAGAGGTCTTGGTGAACACTGAAGCTTTCTTT.

In this sample, this clone turned up once. The chain combines TRBV4-1 with TRBJ2-2; 11 nucleotides agree with TRBD2. After removal of 1 base from V and 7 bases from J, the junction contained 5 bases not matched to a gene. This CDR3 is 16 amino acids long. CDR1 is MGHRA and CDR2 is YSYEKL in the germline V gene. In DNA, the CDR3 is TGCGCCAGCAGCCAAGGACTAGCGGGACATCTCGGGGAGCTGTTTTTT. Translated: CASSQGLAGHLGELFF.

The V gene is TRBV9, the J gene TRBJ1-4; tentatively, D is TRBD1 (5 bases). Deletions cut 0 bases from V and 5 bases from J, with 5 bases between. The CDR3 sequence is 13 residues long. Germline V gives CDR1 SGDLS, CDR2 YYNGEE. The CDR3 sequence: CASSVGQNEKLFF. The CDR3 DNA is TGTGCCAGCAGCGTAGGACAGAATGAAAAACTGTTTTTT.

This chain connects TRBV10-2 to TRBJ1-1, with D possibly matching TRBD1 (6 bases). Trimming cost V 7 bases and J 6 bases, with 12 bases left between them. Germline loops: CDR1 WSHSY, CDR2 SAAADI. There are 12 residues in the CDR3. In nucleotides, the CDR3 is TGCGCCAGCACCCTGGGGGCGGCTGAAGCTTTCTTT. Protein product: CASTLGAAEAFF.

The count of this clone is one. The chain links TRBV27 to TRBJ1-5; D is perhaps TRBD1 (5 bases). The CDR3 is 14 residues long. CDR1 and CDR2 from the germline V gene are MNHEY and SMNVEV (reference sequence). V lost 6 bases and J lost 0, with 9 bases in between. The DNA of the CDR3 is TGTGCCAGCAGGCTTCAGGGTAGCAATCAGCCCCAGCATTTT. Translating it yields CASRLQGSNQPQHF.